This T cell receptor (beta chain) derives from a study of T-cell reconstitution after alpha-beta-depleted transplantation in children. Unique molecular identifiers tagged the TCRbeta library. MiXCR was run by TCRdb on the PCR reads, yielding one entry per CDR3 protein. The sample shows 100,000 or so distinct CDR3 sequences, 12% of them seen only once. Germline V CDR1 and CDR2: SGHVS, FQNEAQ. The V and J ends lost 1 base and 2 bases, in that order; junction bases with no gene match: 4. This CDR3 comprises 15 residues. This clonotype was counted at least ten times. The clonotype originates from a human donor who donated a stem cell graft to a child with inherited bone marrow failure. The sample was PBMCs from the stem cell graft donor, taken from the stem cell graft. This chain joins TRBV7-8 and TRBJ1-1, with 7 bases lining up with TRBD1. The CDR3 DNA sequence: TGTGCCAGCAGCTTAGGCAGGGGGTTTAACACTGAAGCTTTCTTT. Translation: CASSLGRGFNTEAFF.